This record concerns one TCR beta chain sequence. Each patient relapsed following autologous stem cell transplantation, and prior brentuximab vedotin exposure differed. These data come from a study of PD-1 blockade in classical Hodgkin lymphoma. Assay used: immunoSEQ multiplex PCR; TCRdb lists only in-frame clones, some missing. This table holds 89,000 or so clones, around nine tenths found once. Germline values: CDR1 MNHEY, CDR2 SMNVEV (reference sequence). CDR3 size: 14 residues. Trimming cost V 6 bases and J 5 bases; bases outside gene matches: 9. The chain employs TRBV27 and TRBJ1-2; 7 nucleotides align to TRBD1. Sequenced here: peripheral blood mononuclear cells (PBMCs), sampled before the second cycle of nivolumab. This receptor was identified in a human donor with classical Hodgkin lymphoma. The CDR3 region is CASSRQGRIYGYTF. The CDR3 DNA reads TGTGCCAGCAGCCGACAGGGTCGGATTTATGGCTACACCTTC.